The 27 T cell receptor beta chains presented below share a single source sample, sequenced in a study of T cell responses to AZD1222 COVID-19 vaccine. Repertoires were generated with immunoSEQ multiplex PCR, while TCRdb's copy carries only in-frame clones and drops some. This table has more than 90,000 clones, 90% appearing once. The specimen was peripheral blood, collected on day 0 of AZD1222 vaccination. Receptors originate from an adult in good health.

The J gene is TRBJ1-2, the V gene TRBV4-1; D may be TRBD1 (6 bases). The CDR3 runs to 14 residues. Germline CDR1 reads MGHRA; CDR2 reads YSYEKL. Trimming took off 4 bases at V and 4 bases at J, with 13 bases between the two ends. In nucleotides, the CDR3 is TGCGCCAGCAGCCCCTTGGGGGCAACCTATGGCTACACCTTC. Its protein is CASSPLGATYGYTF.

With respect to this clone: Other DNA sequences in the same sample also yield this CDR3. The genes are TRBV5-4 and TRBJ2-5, with TRBD2 as a possible D gene (5 bases). This CDR3 has 12 amino acids. V was cut by 1 base and J by 5 bases, with 6 bases left in between. CDR1 and CDR2 from the germline V gene are SGHNT and YYREEE (reference sequence). The CDR3 DNA sequence: TGTGCCAGCAGCTTGAGCGGCGAGACCCAGTACTTC. Residues: CASSLSGETQYF.

This chain uses TRBV5-6 with TRBJ1-1; D is unclear. Germline-derived CDR1 and CDR2 are SGHDT and YYEEEE. The CDR3 covers 12 residues. V lost 1 base to trimming and J lost 6 bases, with 7 bases between them. The CDR3: CASSLSGSEAFF. The CDR3 DNA reads as TGTGCCAGCAGCTTGAGCGGGTCTGAAGCTTTCTTT.

The genes are TRBV12-3 or TRBV12-4 and TRBJ2-7, with D possibly being TRBD2 (6 bases). The CDR3 length is 12 residues. V was clipped by 4 bases and J by 6 bases, with 10 bases between them. CDR3 sequence reads: CASSWRGLEQYF. CDR3 coding DNA: TGTGCCAGCAGTTGGAGGGGACTCGAGCAGTACTTC.

The J gene is TRBJ1-4, the V gene TRBV18; D not certain. The CDR3 loop spans 16 amino acids. Looked up from germline, CDR1 is KGHSH and CDR2 is LQKENI. V lost 6 bases and J lost 0, with 14 bases in between. The chain's CDR3 is CASSLHGPATNEKLFF. The CDR3 DNA sequence: TGTGCCAGCTCGCTCCATGGCCCTGCAACTAATGAAAAACTGTTTTTT. Full variable domain (missing parts from reference TRBV18 and TRBJ1-4): NAGVMQNPRHLVRRRGQEARLRCSPMKGHSHVYWYRQLPEEGLKFMVYLQKENIIDESGMPKERFSAEFPKEGPSILRIQQVVRGDSAAYFCASSLHGPATNEKLFFGSGTQLSVL.

The gene calls are TRBV15 and TRBJ1-5; unclear D gene. Germline V gene lookup returns CDR1 LNHNV and CDR2 YYDKDF (reference sequence). V was pared by 0 bases and J by 1 base, with 10 bases between. The CDR3 runs 16 residues. CDR3 DNA sequence: TGTGCCACCAGCAGAGATCTTTCGGCGAGCAATCAGCCCCAGCATTTT. Its translation: CATSRDLSASNQPQHF. Filled out from reference TRBV15 and TRBJ1-5, the complete variable domain reads DAMVIQNPRYQVTQFGKPVTLSCSQTLNHNVMYWYQQKSSQAPKLLFHYYDKDFNNEADTPDNFQSRRPNTSFCFLDIRSPGLGDTAMYLCATSRDLSASNQPQHFGDGTRLSIL.

This chain uses TRBV2 with TRBJ1-2, with TRBD1 matching 10 bases. The trim removed 6 bases at V and 6 bases at J, leaving 10 bases unmatched. This CDR3 has 15 amino acids. In germline, CDR1 is SNHLY, CDR2 FYNNEI. CDR3 in amino acids: CASRQKTGGEHGYTF. DNA for the CDR3: TGTGCCAGCAGACAAAAGACAGGGGGCGAGCATGGCTACACCTTC.

The rearrangement uses TRBV6-6 and TRBJ1-5, with a possible D match to TRBD1 (5 bases). Germline V CDR1 and CDR2: MNHNY, SVGAGI (reference sequence). The V end was cut by 7 bases, the J end by 6 bases, with 13 bases between. The length of the CDR3 is 13 residues. The CDR3 region has the DNA TGTGCCAGCACCTCGGGGGAGGGTCAGCCCCAGCATTTT. Protein: CASTSGEGQPQHF.

The chain combines TRBV7-2 with TRBJ1-1; 7 bases are shared with TRBD1. The CDR3 runs 13 residues. Losses at the gene ends were 3 bases for V and 7 bases for J; bases not matched to a gene: 5. CDR1 is SGHTA, CDR2 FQGNSA, per germline. As DNA, the CDR3 is TGTGCCAGCAGCTTGACAGGGAGGGATGAAGCTTTCTTT. It specifies CASSLTGRDEAFF.

The gene calls are TRBV18 and TRBJ2-2, with TRBD1 as a possible D gene (5 bases). V dropped 5 bases and J dropped 1 base, with 11 bases sitting between them. This CDR3 is 15 amino acids long. Germline values: CDR1 KGHSH, CDR2 LQKENI. Here the CDR3 DNA reads TGTGCCAGCTCAACGAGACAGCTGAACACCGGGGAGCTGTTTTTT. The encoded protein is CASSTRQLNTGELFF.

In DNA, the CDR3 is TGTGCCAGTAGTACCAAGGACGGAGTTTACACCGGGGAGCTGTTTTTT. It codes for CASSTKDGVYTGELFF. This chain links TRBV19 with TRBJ2-2; D is uncertain. Germline values: CDR1 LNHDA, CDR2 SQIVND (reference sequence). With 4 bases removed from V and 3 bases from J, the gap between germline ends came to 15 bases. The length of the CDR3 is 16 residues.

The CDR3: CASSPPGEETQYF. The CDR3 nucleotides are TGTGCCAGTAGTCCTCCCGGGGAAGAGACCCAGTACTTC. The chain is built from TRBV19 and TRBJ2-5; D might be TRBD2 (5 bases). CDR3 length: 13 residues. Germline CDR1 LNHDA, CDR2 SQIVND (reference sequence). V was clipped by 5 bases and J by 3 bases, with 10 bases between them. The full variable domain, in which reference TRBV19 and TRBJ2-5 provide the parts outside the CDR3, is DGGITQSPKYLFRKEGQNVTLSCEQNLNHDAMYWYRQDPGQGLRLIYYSQIVNDFQKGDIAEGYSVSREKKESFPLTVTSAQKNPTAFYLCASSPPGEETQYFGPGTRLLVL.

V gene TRBV19 combines with J gene TRBJ1-6; TRBD1 is a possible D gene (5 bases). Trimming took off 7 bases at V and 11 bases at J, with 12 bases between the two ends. The CDR3 has 12 residues. In germline, CDR1 is LNHDA, CDR2 SQIVND (reference sequence). CDR3 loop: CASTQGGAPLHF. CDR3 sequence (DNA): TGTGCCAGTACCCAGGGCGGGGCACCCCTCCACTTT.

This chain joins TRBV24-1 and TRBJ1-1; D unclear. Germline V gene lookup returns CDR1 KGHDR and CDR2 SFDVKD. The CDR3 has 18 amino acids. Between the trimmed V and J ends, which lost 1 base and 1 base, there was a span of 18 bases. The CDR3 DNA follows: TGTGCCACCAGTGATTTAGTTGGACCGCCCTCCGAGAACACTGAAGCTTTCTTT. It encodes CATSDLVGPPSENTEAFF.

This clone was recorded once. The chain is built from TRBV6-6 and TRBJ1-2; 8 bases fit TRBD1. The germline V gene has CDR1 MNHNY and CDR2 SVGAGI (reference sequence). V lost 7 bases and J lost 2; bases outside the gene matches: 9. CDR3 length: 15 residues. In nucleotides, the CDR3 is TGTGCCAGCATCGCCAGGGGGCCGGGGAACTATGGCTACACCTTC. As protein: CASIARGPGNYGYTF.

V usage is TRBV25-1 and J usage is TRBJ2-1; D tentatively fits TRBD1 or TRBD2 (7 bases each). CDR1 and CDR2 (germline): MGHDK, SYGVNS. This CDR3 is built from 15 residues. Between the trimmed V and J ends, which lost 6 bases and 2 bases, there was a span of 14 bases. CDR3 residues: CASRGGGLAYNEQFF. In DNA form, the CDR3 reads TGTGCCAGCAGGGGAGGGGGCCTAGCCTACAATGAGCAGTTCTTC.

The rearrangement uses TRBV5-5 and TRBJ1-3; 12 nucleotides match TRBD1. V shed 1 base, J shed 1 base, and the junction held 9 bases outside the gene matches. The CDR3 length is 19 residues. Looked up from germline, CDR1 is SGHKS and CDR2 is YYEKEE (reference sequence). CDR3 sequence: CASSLMPGTGGHSGNTIYF. The CDR3 DNA is TGTGCCAGCAGCTTGATGCCCGGGACAGGGGGCCATTCTGGAAACACCATATATTTT.

The J gene is TRBJ2-1, the V gene TRBV28; 9 nucleotides agree with TRBD2. The CDR3 spans 15 residues. Germline lookup yields CDR1 MDHEN and CDR2 SYDVKM. The V and J ends lost 6 bases and 4 bases, in that order; junction bases with no gene match: 7. The CDR3 DNA sequence: TGTGCCAGCAGCCTCTTGAGCGGGGGGTACAATGAGCAGTTCTTC. Amino acid sequence: CASSLLSGGYNEQFF.

This clone was detected only a few times. The chain employs TRBV11-2 and TRBJ2-1, with TRBD2 matching over 8 bases. The CDR3 sequence is 17 residues long. Germline V lookup: CDR1 SGHAT, CDR2 FQNNGV. V trimming: 2 bases; J trimming: 8 bases; junction bases outside the gene matches: 14. The CDR3 nucleotides read TGTGCCAGCAGCTTAAATCCCGGGGGGGTACAGGTCGATGAGCAGTTCTTC. Amino acids: CASSLNPGGVQVDEQFF.

The chain couples TRBV4-1 to TRBJ2-7; D is possibly TRBD2 (5 bases). Trimming removed 2 bases at V and 3 bases at J, with 11 bases between. Germline lookup yields CDR1 MGHRA and CDR2 YSYEKL. This CDR3 comprises 14 residues. The CDR3 DNA follows: TGCGCCAGCAGCCAACGGGCCGGGAACTACGAGCAGTACTTC. Translating gives CASSQRAGNYEQYF.

The rearrangement links TRBV5-1 to TRBJ1-6; TRBD1 agrees at 7 bases. The length of the CDR3 is 15 residues. The V gene end was trimmed by 2 bases and the J gene end by 7 bases; junction bases not matched to a gene: 6. Per the germline V gene, CDR1 is SGHRS and CDR2 is YFSETQ. CDR3 amino acids: CASSFNRDRNSPLHF. The CDR3 nucleotides are TGCGCCAGCAGCTTCAACCGGGACAGAAATTCACCCCTCCACTTT.

The rearrangement links TRBV7-3 to TRBJ2-7; 7 bases align to TRBD2. Trimming took 3 bases from V and 7 from J; bases not matched to a gene: 6. This CDR3 comprises 13 residues. Germline loops: CDR1 SGHTA, CDR2 FQGTGA. CDR3 bases: TGTGCCAGCAGCTTCTCTGGCGGGGGAGAGCAGTACTTC. Translating gives CASSFSGGGEQYF. Full variable domain (outside the CDR3, taken from reference TRBV7-3 and TRBJ2-7): GAGVSQTPSNKVTEKGKYVELRCDPISGHTALYWYRQSLGQGPEFLIYFQGTGAADDSGLPNDRFFAVRPEGSVSTLKIQRTERGDSAVYLCASSFSGGGEQYFGPGTRLTVT.

The J gene is TRBJ2-2, the V gene TRBV5-4; 10 positions match TRBD1. Losses at the gene ends were 3 bases for V and 4 bases for J; bases not matched to a gene: 3. From germline, CDR1 is SGHNT and CDR2 YYREEE (reference sequence). The CDR3 has 15 amino acids. DNA of the CDR3: TGTGCCAGCAGCTCGGGACAGGGGCTCACCGGGGAGCTGTTTTTT. It yields the protein CASSSGQGLTGELFF.

The gene calls are TRBV5-4 and TRBJ2-4; D perhaps matches TRBD1 (5 bases). The V gene's germline CDR1 is SGHNT and CDR2 YYREEE (reference sequence). The CDR3 loop spans 17 amino acids. With 1 base removed from V and 5 bases from J, the gap between germline ends came to 19 bases. In DNA, the CDR3 is TGTGCCAGCAGCTTGTCGGCAGGGAAAGGTGGCGAAAACATTCAGTACTTC. Its protein product is CASSLSAGKGGENIQYF.

The chain links TRBV24-1 to TRBJ2-7; the D is unclear. This CDR3 region has 14 residues. Germline CDR1 reads KGHDR; CDR2 reads SFDVKD. V lost 0 bases and J 6 bases, leaving 11 bases between the germline ends. The CDR3 DNA reads as TGTGCCACCAGTGATTTGCACGCTTGCCCCGAGCAGTACTTC. It encodes CATSDLHACPEQYF.

Remarks on this clone: One end of the junction is discordant with germline, which a read error may explain. This chain joins TRBV6-1 and TRBJ1-2; D remains unclear. There are 13 residues in the CDR3. Germline CDR1 and CDR2: MNHNS and SASEGT. CDR3 bases: TGCGCCAGCAGTGAGTCAGGAACCTATGGCTACACCTTC. Protein sequence: CASSESGTYGYTF.

As regards this clone: Other DNA sequences in this specimen translate into the identical CDR3. This chain links TRBV19 with TRBJ1-1, with D perhaps TRBD1 (5 bases). V dropped 3 bases and J dropped 2 bases, with 10 bases sitting between them. This CDR3 is 14 amino acids long. Germline-derived CDR1 and CDR2 are LNHDA and SQIVND (reference sequence). The CDR3 DNA sequence: TGTGCCAGTAGTATCCGGGGGGAAAACACTGAAGCTTTCTTT. This sequence encodes CASSIRGENTEAFF.